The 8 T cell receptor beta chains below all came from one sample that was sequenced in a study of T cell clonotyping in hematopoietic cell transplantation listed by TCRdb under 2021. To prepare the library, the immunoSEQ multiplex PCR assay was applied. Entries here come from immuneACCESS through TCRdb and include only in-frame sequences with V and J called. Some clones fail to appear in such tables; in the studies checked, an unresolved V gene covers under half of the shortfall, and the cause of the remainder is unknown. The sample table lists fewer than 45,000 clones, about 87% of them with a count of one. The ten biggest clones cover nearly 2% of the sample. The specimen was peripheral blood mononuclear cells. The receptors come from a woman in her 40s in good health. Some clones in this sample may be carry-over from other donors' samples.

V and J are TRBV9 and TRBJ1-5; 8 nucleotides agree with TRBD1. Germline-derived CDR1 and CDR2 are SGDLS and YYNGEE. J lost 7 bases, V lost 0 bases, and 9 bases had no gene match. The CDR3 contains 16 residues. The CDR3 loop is CASSVVGQEVRQPQHF. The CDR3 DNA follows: TGTGCCAGCAGCGTAGTGGGACAGGAGGTCCGGCAGCCCCAGCATTTT.

The CDR3 loop reads CASSFIQGTNEKLFF. The CDR3 DNA is TGTGCCAGCAGCTTTATACAGGGAACTAATGAAAAACTGTTTTTT. V gene TRBV5-6 combines with J gene TRBJ1-4; D possibly corresponds to TRBD1 (6 bases). The V gene lost 2 bases and the J gene lost 1 base, with 9 bases spanning the gap. CDR1 and CDR2 (germline): SGHDT, YYEEEE. This CDR3 region has 15 residues.

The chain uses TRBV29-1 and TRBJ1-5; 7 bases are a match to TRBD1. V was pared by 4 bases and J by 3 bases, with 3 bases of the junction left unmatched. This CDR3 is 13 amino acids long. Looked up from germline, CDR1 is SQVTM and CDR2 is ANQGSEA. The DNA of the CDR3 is TGCAGCGTTGTTACAGGGGACAATCAGCCCCAGCATTTT. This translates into CSVVTGDNQPQHF.

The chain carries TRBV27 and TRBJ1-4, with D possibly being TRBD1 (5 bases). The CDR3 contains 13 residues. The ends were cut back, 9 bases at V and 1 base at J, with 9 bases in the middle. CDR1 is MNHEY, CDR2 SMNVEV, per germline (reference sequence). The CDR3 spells CASRDGTNEKLFF. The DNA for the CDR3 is TGTGCCAGTCGGGACGGAACTAATGAAAAACTGTTTTTT.

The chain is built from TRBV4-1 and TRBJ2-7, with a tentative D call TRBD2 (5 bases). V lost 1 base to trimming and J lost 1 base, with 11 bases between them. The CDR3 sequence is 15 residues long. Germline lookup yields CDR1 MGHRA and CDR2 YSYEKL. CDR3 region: CASSQGVGISYEQYF. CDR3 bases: TGCGCCAGCAGCCAAGGTGTCGGGATTTCCTACGAGCAGTACTTC.

The CDR3 DNA sequence: TGCGCCAGCAGCCCCTCCCACCCTAGCGGGAGAGGCTACAATGAGCAGTTCTTC. It is translated as CASSPSHPSGRGYNEQFF. The chain employs TRBV4-1 and TRBJ2-1; 10 nucleotides line up with TRBD2. The V gene end was trimmed by 4 bases and the J gene end by 3 bases; junction bases not matched to a gene: 12. Germline CDR1 is MGHRA and CDR2 is YSYEKL. The CDR3 sequence is 18 residues long.

CDR3 protein: CASSPGLLEVDYGYTF. The DNA for the CDR3 is TGCGCCAGCAGCCCGGGACTCTTGGAGGTTGACTATGGCTACACCTTC. The chain employs TRBV5-1 and TRBJ1-2, with D possibly being TRBD1 (5 bases). Deletions cut 4 bases from V and 3 bases from J, with 19 bases between. Germline V CDR1 and CDR2: SGHRS, YFSETQ. This CDR3 region has 16 residues.

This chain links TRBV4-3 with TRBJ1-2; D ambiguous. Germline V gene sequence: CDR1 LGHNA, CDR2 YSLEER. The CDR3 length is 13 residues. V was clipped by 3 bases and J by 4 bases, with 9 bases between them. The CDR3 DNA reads TGCGCCAGCAGCCATCGTCCAGTCTATGGCTACACCTTC. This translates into CASSHRPVYGYTF.